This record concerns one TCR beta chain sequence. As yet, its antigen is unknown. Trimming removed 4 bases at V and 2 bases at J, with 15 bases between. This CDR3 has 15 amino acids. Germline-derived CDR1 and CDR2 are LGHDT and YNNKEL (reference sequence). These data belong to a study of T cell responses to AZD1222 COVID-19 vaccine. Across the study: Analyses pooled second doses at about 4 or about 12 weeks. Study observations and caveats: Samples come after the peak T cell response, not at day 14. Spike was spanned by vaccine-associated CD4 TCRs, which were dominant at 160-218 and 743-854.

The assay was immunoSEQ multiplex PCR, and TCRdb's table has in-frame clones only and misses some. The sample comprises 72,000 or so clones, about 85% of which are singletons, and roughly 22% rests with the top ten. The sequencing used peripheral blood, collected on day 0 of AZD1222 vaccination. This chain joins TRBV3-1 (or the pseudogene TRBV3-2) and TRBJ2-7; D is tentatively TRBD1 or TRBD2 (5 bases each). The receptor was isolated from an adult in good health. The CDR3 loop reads CASSPWGIPTYEQYF. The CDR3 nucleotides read TGTGCCAGCAGCCCTTGGGGGATTCCCACCTACGAGCAGTACTTC.